This paragraph reports one T cell receptor (beta chain). This clonotype has more than one count but fewer than ten. Its binding antigen is unknown. No per-base quality is available; no much larger clone lies one base away. This specimen's time point label, per the study, means: sample taken at primary tumor resection. Donors were 72 patients with early-stage, untreated non-small cell lung cancer from the lung TRACERx cohort. For TCR sequencing, whole RNA was extracted from tumor and nontumor lung tissue, or from cryopreserved PBMC samples, and no cell sorting was done. A patient was chosen for TCR sequencing only when enough RNA was available from at least two tumor regions. This entry is derived from a study of spatial heterogeneity in lung cancer (dated by TCRdb to between 2018 and 2020). For the wider study: Beta-chain transcripts were consistently detected in greater numbers than alpha-chain transcripts, which likely reflected higher beta-chain transcript abundance. In the raw uncorrected reads, each unique combination of TCR and UMI appeared on average more than ten times. At surgery, both alpha and beta chains were TCR-sequenced in 220 tumor regions, approximately 64 matched nontumor lung samples and 56 PBMC samples. The study linked features of the TCR repertoire to counts of nonsynonymous mutations, which were determined by whole-exome sequencing of tumor tissue. In non-small cell lung cancer, the study quantitatively compared TCR alpha and beta repertoires across several tumor regions, matched nontumor lung, and blood.

The junction carries 5 bases between V and J, which are trimmed by 0 bases and 6 bases respectively. The germline V gene encodes CDR1 SQVTM and CDR2 ANQGSEA. From the cysteine through the phenylalanine, the CDR3 covers 11 amino acids. Only the CDR3 part of the read is kept: 33 bases, read in frame from the first base. Results the study describes overall, beyond this receptor: Confirming at a functional level the hypothesis that regional TCRs recognize regional mutations was considered to require additional single-cell paired TCR alpha and beta sequencing. Ubiquitous expanded tumor TCRs showed up in blood more often at tumor resection than at routine follow-up.

Library prep was done by 5' RACE. Sequencing took place on a NextSeq 500. To allow correction of PCR and sequencing errors, the TCR library protocol tagged every TCR cDNA molecule with a unique molecular identifier. The authors processed their data as follows. Decombinator tools were used for TCR identification, UMI-based error correction and CDR3 extraction. TCRs above a frequency of 2 per 1,000, corresponding to the top 1% of the tumor frequency distribution, were defined as expanded. Rényi diversity was computed with the R vegan package after subsampling each repertoire 100 times to 5,000 TCRs. CDR3 similarity networks were built from amino acid triplet string-kernel similarity, connecting CDR3s with pairwise similarity above 0.82. Through fastp at Q25 and MiXCR, TCRdb rebuilt clones from the public reads, retaining in-frame beta chains. One record per CDR3 amino acid sequence lists the most common genes and DNA. The V and J calls come from TCRdb's annotation, not from the publication. The sample table contains roughly 80,000 distinct CDR3 sequences; only one count was recorded for 8% of them. The biggest ten clones account for roughly 7% of the sample.

The receptor was isolated from a male donor with early-stage non-small cell lung cancer. In this chain, TRBV29-1 is recombined with TRBJ1-2; too little of a D gene remains to name it. The sequencing here drew on PBMCs, taken at surgery. The CDR3 region reads CSVEDRHGYTF. At the DNA level, the sequence is TGCAGCGTTGAAGATCGTCATGGCTACACCTTC.